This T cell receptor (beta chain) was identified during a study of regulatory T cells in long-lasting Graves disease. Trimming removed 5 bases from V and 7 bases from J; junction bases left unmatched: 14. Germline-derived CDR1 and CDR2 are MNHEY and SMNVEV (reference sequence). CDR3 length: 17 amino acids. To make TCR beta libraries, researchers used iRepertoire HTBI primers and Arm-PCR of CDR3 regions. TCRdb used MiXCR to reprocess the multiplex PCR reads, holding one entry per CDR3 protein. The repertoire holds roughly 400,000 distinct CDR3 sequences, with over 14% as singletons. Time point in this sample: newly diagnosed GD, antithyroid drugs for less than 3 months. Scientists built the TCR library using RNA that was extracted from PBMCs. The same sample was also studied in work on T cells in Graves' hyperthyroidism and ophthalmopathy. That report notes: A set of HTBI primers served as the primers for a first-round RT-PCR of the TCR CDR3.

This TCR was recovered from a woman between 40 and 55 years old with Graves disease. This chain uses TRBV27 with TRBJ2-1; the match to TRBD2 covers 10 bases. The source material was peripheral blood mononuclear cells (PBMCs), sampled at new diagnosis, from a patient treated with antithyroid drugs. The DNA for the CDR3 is TGTGCCAGCAGTCCCCGATTAGCGGGGGGCACGCCAAATGAGCAGTTCTTC. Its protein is CASSPRLAGGTPNEQFF.